A selection of T cell receptor beta chains follows, all from one sample in a study of T cells in Graves' hyperthyroidism and ophthalmopathy. Via MiXCR, TCRdb re-called the multiplex PCR reads, giving one row per CDR3 protein. The data show hundreds of thousands of distinct CDR3 sequences, just over 35% seen once. The source material was blood. Receptors were obtained from a woman aged 40 to 50 with Graves' hyperthyroidism. Both conserved end residues are part of each CDR3. The order of the fields is J gene, V gene, clone size, D gene, CDR3 protein, CDR3 DNA. A D gene is named only where the DNA matches it firmly. A clone size is listed for some rows: how often the clone was seen (once, few, many), or a class if it is expanded.

J: TRBJ2-7; V: TRBV7-2; size: NA; D: NA; CDR3: CASSLTAGVTYEQYF; DNA: TGTGCCAGCAGCTTAACGGCAGGAGTTACCTACGAGCAGTACTTC
J: TRBJ1-1; V: TRBV5-1; size: many; D: TRBD1; CDR3: CASSPGQGGNTEAFF; DNA: TGTGCCAGCAGCCCAGGACAGGGGGGAAACACTGAAGCTTTCTTT
J: TRBJ1-5; V: TRBV15; size: NA; D: NA; CDR3: CATADQGNQPQHF; DNA: TGTGCCACCGCCGACCAGGGCAATCAGCCCCAGCATTTT
J: TRBJ2-5; V: TRBV19; size: once; D: NA; CDR3: CASSIRDQQETQYF; DNA: TGTGCCAGTAGTATAAGGGACCAACAAGAGACCCAGTACTTC
J: TRBJ2-7; V: TRBV20-1; size: NA; D: NA; CDR3: CSARSRSFWYEQYF; DNA: TGCAGTGCTAGGTCTCGGAGTTTTTGGTACGAGCAGTACTTC
J: TRBJ2-7; V: TRBV9; size: NA; D: TRBD1; CDR3: CASSSQGAANEQYF; DNA: TGTGCCAGCAGCTCCCAGGGGGCTGCCAATGAGCAGTACTTC
J: TRBJ1-1; V: TRBV19; size: NA; D: NA; CDR3: CASSIGGENTEAFF; DNA: TGTGCCAGTAGTATCGGAGGGGAGAACACTGAAGCTTTCTTT
J: TRBJ1-2; V: TRBV10-3; size: many; D: TRBD1; CDR3: CATNGQGATVFYGYTF; DNA: TGTGCCACCAATGGACAGGGGGCTACCGTTTTCTATGGCTACACCTTC
J: TRBJ2-4; V: TRBV11-2; size: NA; D: NA; CDR3: CASSLDPWRGSKNIQYF; DNA: TGTGCCAGCAGCTTAGATCCGTGGCGGGGCTCCAAAAACATTCAGTACTTC
J: TRBJ2-2; V: TRBV7-3; size: NA; D: TRBD1; CDR3: CASSLAETGIGELFF; DNA: TGTGCCAGCAGCTTAGCGGAGACAGGGATCGGGGAGCTGTTTTTT
J: TRBJ2-2; V: TRBV7-4; size: many; D: NA; CDR3: CASSPEYSATTGELFF; DNA: TGCGCCAGCAGCCCAGAGTACAGTGCAACGACCGGGGAGCTGTTTTTT
J: TRBJ1-1; V: TRBV11-2; size: few; D: TRBD1; CDR3: CASSSTGQSYTEAFF; DNA: TGTGCCAGCAGCTCGACGGGACAGTCATACACTGAAGCTTTCTTT
J: TRBJ1-1; V: TRBV25-1; size: few; D: NA; CDR3: CASSESPRRSYTEAFF; DNA: TGTGCCAGCAGTGAATCCCCTCGAAGGAGTTACACTGAAGCTTTCTTT
J: TRBJ1-5; V: TRBV6-1; size: NA; D: TRBD1; CDR3: CASMAGGGNQPQHF; DNA: TGTGCCAGCATGGCAGGGGGCGGCAATCAGCCCCAGCATTTT
J: TRBJ2-7; V: TRBV7-2; size: NA; D: TRBD1; CDR3: CASSLAETGVKEQYF; DNA: TGTGCCAGCAGCTTAGCTGAGACAGGGGTTAAAGAGCAGTACTTC
J: TRBJ1-2; V: TRBV12-3/TRBV12-4; size: few; D: TRBD1; CDR3: CASSRWTGGSGYTF; DNA: TGTGCCAGCAGTCGTTGGACAGGGGGCTCTGGCTACACCTTC
J: TRBJ1-4; V: TRBV9; size: many; D: NA; CDR3: CASSSTGSDEKLFF; DNA: TGTGCCAGTTCGAGTACAGGGAGTGATGAAAAACTGTTTTTT
J: TRBJ2-7; V: TRBV7-6; size: NA; D: TRBD2; CDR3: CASRQAGETYEQYF; DNA: TGTGCCAGCAGGCAGGCGGGGGAAACCTACGAGCAGTACTTC
J: TRBJ1-1; V: TRBV30; size: NA; D: NA; CDR3: CAWSSGTTEAFF; DNA: TGTGCCTGGAGTTCGGGAACCACTGAAGCTTTCTTT
J: TRBJ2-5; V: TRBV19; size: NA; D: NA; CDR3: CASSMGRIQQEIQYF; DNA: TGTGCCAGTAGTATGGGGAGAATCCAACAAGAGATCCAGTACTTC
J: TRBJ1-5; V: TRBV6-1; size: NA; D: TRBD1; CDR3: CASSRGQGKDNQPQHF; DNA: TGTGCCAGCAGCAGGGGACAGGGGAAGGACAATCAGCCCCAGCATTTT
J: TRBJ1-3; V: TRBV7-2; size: few; D: NA; CDR3: CASSAGVRSGNTIYF; DNA: TGTGCCAGCAGTGCAGGGGTCAGGTCCGGAAACACCATATATTTT
J: TRBJ1-4; V: TRBV7-2; size: NA; D: NA; CDR3: CASSQISYREVLFGEKLFF; DNA: TGTGCCAGCAGCCAAATATCGTACAGGGAAGTCCTATTCGGCGAAAAACTGTTTTTT
J: TRBJ2-5; V: TRBV9; size: NA; D: TRBD2; CDR3: CASSLNGLEGMTQYF; DNA: TGTGCCAGCAGCCTGAATGGACTAGAGGGGATGACCCAGTACTTC
J: TRBJ1-1; V: TRBV4-3; size: NA; D: NA; CDR3: CASSQVGGTWNTEAFF; DNA: TGCGCCAGCAGCCAAGTCGGGGGGACCTGGAACACTGAAGCTTTCTTT
J: TRBJ1-5; V: TRBV15; size: many; D: NA; CDR3: CATSRDFGTLSGNQPQHF; DNA: TGTGCCACCAGCAGAGATTTCGGGACGCTGAGTGGCAATCAGCCCCAGCATTTT
J: TRBJ1-1; V: TRBV6-5; size: few; D: NA; CDR3: CTTGTRATEAFF; DNA: TGTACCACGGGGACAAGGGCTACTGAAGCTTTCTTT
J: TRBJ2-7; V: TRBV2; size: many; D: NA; CDR3: CASRYDRTPGQYF; DNA: TGTGCCAGCAGGTATGACAGGACCCCCGGGCAGTACTTC
J: TRBJ1-2; V: TRBV6-1; size: NA; D: NA; CDR3: CASSTNGGYGYTF; DNA: TGTGCCAGCAGCACAAACGGCGGGTATGGCTACACCTTC
J: TRBJ1-1; V: TRBV12-3/TRBV12-4; size: few; D: NA; CDR3: CASSLGVGDAEAFF; DNA: TGTGCCAGCAGTTTAGGAGTAGGGGACGCTGAAGCTTTCTTT
J: TRBJ1-4; V: TRBV7-2; size: NA; D: NA; CDR3: CASSQVGGREKLFF; DNA: TGCGCCAGCAGCCAAGTGGGGGGCCGGGAAAAACTGTTTTTT
J: TRBJ1-5; V: TRBV10-3; size: NA; D: NA; CDR3: CAISGVINQPQHF; DNA: TGTGCCATCAGTGGGGTTATAAATCAGCCCCAGCATTTT
J: TRBJ1-2; V: TRBV19; size: NA; D: NA; CDR3: CASSLSGGIGYGYTF; DNA: TGTGCCAGTAGCCTCTCGGGGGGCATCGGCTATGGCTACACCTTC
J: TRBJ1-6; V: TRBV12-3/TRBV12-4; size: few; D: NA; CDR3: CASSLSSTGTRNSPLHF; DNA: TGTGCCAGCAGTTTATCGTCTACCGGGACAAGGAATTCACCCCTCCACTTT
J: TRBJ1-1; V: TRBV7-3; size: NA; D: NA; CDR3: CASSPKGGPTEAFF; DNA: TGTGCCAGCAGCCCTAAGGGGGGGCCAACTGAAGCTTTCTTT
J: TRBJ2-1; V: TRBV25-1; size: NA; D: NA; CDR3: CASSEPASPTDEQFF; DNA: TGTGCCAGCAGTGAGCCAGCCTCACCTACGGATGAGCAGTTCTTC